A single sample is the source of the 32 T cell receptor beta chains below, sequenced in a study of T-cell memory formation after mild COVID-19 (dated by TCRdb to the early 2020s). Libraries were built with 5' RACE. Sequencing took place on an Illumina NovaSeq 6000. TCRdb reran the public reads through fastp at Q25 and MiXCR, keeping productive beta chains. Every CDR3 protein is listed once, alongside the most common genes and DNA of its rows. This sample has some 260,000 distinct CDR3 sequences in its table, and about a sixth of those were observed once. The leading ten clones occupy 3.5% of the sample. The sequenced sample was PBMCs or a T cell subset sorted from them (not recorded which). The receptor source for this set is a man younger than 30 who had mild COVID-19 (a few samples of this study predate the infection). The sample titles of this study are shuffled in the database, so cell type and time point are left out; the donor was told from shared clones.

The genes are TRBV7-9 and TRBJ2-5; D may be TRBD1 (6 bases). Germline V lookup: CDR1 SEHNR, CDR2 FQNEAQ (reference sequence). This CDR3 contains 14 residues. V lost 6 bases and J lost 5, with 16 bases in between. The CDR3 nucleotides read TGTGCCAGCAGTGGCAGGGGCGGTGGGGAGACCCAGTACTTC. Its translation: CASSGRGGGETQYF.

In this sample, this clonotype turned up many times. V usage is TRBV7-9 and J usage is TRBJ2-7; 11 bases fit TRBD2. J gave up 2 bases and V 5 bases, and 8 bases lay outside the gene matches. From germline, CDR1 is SEHNR and CDR2 FQNEAQ (reference sequence). The CDR3 consists of 16 residues. The CDR3 loop is CASSPSGGLTAYEQYF. The CDR3 DNA reads as TGTGCCAGCAGCCCTAGCGGGGGGCTCACAGCCTACGAGCAGTACTTC.

The chain joins TRBV2 to TRBJ2-7; 7 nucleotides align to TRBD1. Losses at the gene ends were 11 bases for V and 6 bases for J; bases not matched to a gene: 13. CDR3 length equals 13 residues. Per the germline V gene, CDR1 is SNHLY and CDR2 is FYNNEI. The CDR3 DNA sequence: TGTGCCTGCTCGCTGGCGTGGGACAGCGAGCAGTACTTC. Translated, it gives CACSLAWDSEQYF.

The chain employs TRBV24-1 and TRBJ2-7; the match to TRBD1 covers 9 bases. The CDR3 consists of 14 residues. V shed 3 bases and J 7 bases; nucleotides not matched to a gene: 6. Germline V gene lookup returns CDR1 KGHDR and CDR2 SFDVKD. CDR3 sequence: CATSDGTGSGEQYF. As DNA, the CDR3 is TGTGCCACCAGTGATGGGACAGGGAGCGGGGAGCAGTACTTC.

This clonotype was recorded at least ten times. V usage is TRBV12-3 or TRBV12-4 and J usage is TRBJ1-2, with 9 positions matching TRBD1. The CDR3 is 12 amino acids. The ends lost 5 bases at V and 7 bases at J; junction bases unmatched: 2. The CDR3 region is CASSNRGLGYTF. CDR3 nucleotides: TGTGCCAGCAGTAACAGGGGGCTTGGCTACACCTTC.

The chain carries TRBV6-5 and TRBJ2-7, with D unclear. The germline CDR1 and CDR2 sequences are MNHEY and SVGAGI. The V and J ends lost 9 bases and 5 bases respectively, with 26 bases between them. The CDR3 is 16 residues long. The CDR3 nucleotides read TGTGCCAGTATGAAATCCAACCGTCCGTTTTCCAACGAGCAGTACTTC. Translated: CASMKSNRPFSNEQYF.

This clonotype was seen a few times. The V and J genes are TRBV20-1 and TRBJ1-5, with D tentatively TRBD1 (5 bases). Germline lookup yields CDR1 DFQATT and CDR2 SNEGSKA (reference sequence). The length of the CDR3 is 14 residues. CDR3 sequence: CSSSAGHRGQPQHF. The DNA of the CDR3 is TGCAGCTCCAGCGCGGGGCATCGGGGACAGCCCCAGCATTTT.

The V and J genes are TRBV7-3 and TRBJ1-2, with a tentative D call TRBD1 (5 bases). The CDR3 extends over 15 amino acids. Germline V gives CDR1 SGHTA, CDR2 FQGTGA. V was cut by 5 bases and J by 4 bases, with 17 bases left in between. CDR3 in amino acids: CASSPFAGDGYGYTF. In DNA, the CDR3 is TGTGCCAGCAGCCCCTTTGCGGGGGACGGCTATGGCTACACCTTC. Full variable domain (missing parts from reference TRBV7-3 and TRBJ1-2): GAGVSQTPSNKVTEKGKYVELRCDPISGHTALYWYRQSLGQGPEFLIYFQGTGAADDSGLPNDRFFAVRPEGSVSTLKIQRTERGDSAVYLCASSPFAGDGYGYTFGSGTRLTVV.

This clonotype has a handful of counts. The chain carries TRBV11-2 and TRBJ1-5, with D unclear. This CDR3 is 16 amino acids long. Between the trimmed V and J ends, which lost 1 base and 0 bases, there was a span of 10 bases. Germline loops: CDR1 SGHAT, CDR2 FQNNGV. CDR3 sequence (DNA): TGTGCCAGCAGCTTAGTCGTGGGATTTAGCAATCAGCCCCAGCATTTT. Residues: CASSLVVGFSNQPQHF.

The table lists this clonotype with a few counts. CDR3 sequence reads: CSAPSRRGLTEAFF. The DNA for the CDR3 is TGCAGTGCCCCATCGCGCAGGGGGCTCACTGAAGCTTTCTTT. This chain links TRBV20-1 with TRBJ1-1, with 8 positions matching TRBD1. The CDR3 sequence is 14 residues long. Germline V gene lookup returns CDR1 DFQATT and CDR2 SNEGSKA (reference sequence). V shed 6 bases and J 4 bases; nucleotides not matched to a gene: 10.

This clonotype was observed a handful of times. CDR3 in amino acids: CASRGASTDTQYF. The CDR3 DNA sequence: TGTGCCAGCAGGGGGGCCAGCACAGATACGCAGTATTTT. The chain is built from TRBV7-2 and TRBJ2-3, with TRBD1 as a possible D gene (6 bases). V was shortened by 6 bases and J by 0 bases, with 7 bases between the two germline ends. The CDR3 runs to 13 residues. Germline CDR1 is SGHTA and CDR2 is FQGNSA.

This clonotype appeared a few times. The gene calls are TRBV30 and TRBJ2-3; weak D call: TRBD2 (6 bases). V was clipped by 0 bases and J by 1 base, with 8 bases between them. This CDR3 has 14 amino acids. Germline V lookup: CDR1 GTSNPN, CDR2 SVGIG (reference sequence). The CDR3 region has the DNA TGTGCCTGGAGTGTACCTAGCGGCACAGATACGCAGTATTTT. It specifies CAWSVPSGTDTQYF.

This clonotype was seen only a few times. The V call is TRBV2, the J call TRBJ2-1, with a weak D call TRBD2 (6 bases). With 3 bases removed from V and 2 bases from J, the gap between germline ends came to 14 bases. The CDR3 contains 16 residues. From germline, CDR1 is SNHLY and CDR2 FYNNEI. The CDR3 protein is CASSERAPGAYNEQFF. CDR3 coding DNA: TGTGCCAGCAGTGAGCGGGCACCGGGGGCCTACAATGAGCAGTTCTTC.

The J gene is TRBJ2-3, the V gene TRBV7-2; 9 bases line up with TRBD2. The V gene's germline CDR1 is SGHTA and CDR2 FQGNSA. With 1 base clipped from V and 3 bases from J, the junction kept 5 bases outside the gene matches. This CDR3 has 16 amino acids. The DNA for the CDR3 is TGTGCCAGCAGCTTAGTAGCGGGAGCTGGGACAGATACGCAGTATTTT. It encodes CASSLVAGAGTDTQYF. Drawing the rest from reference TRBV7-2 and TRBJ2-3, the complete variable domain is GAGVSQSPSNKVTEKGKDVELRCDPISGHTALYWYRQSLGQGLEFLIYFQGNSAPDKSGLPSDRFSAERTGGSVSTLTIQRTQQEDSAVYLCASSLVAGAGTDTQYFGPGTRLTVL.

This chain links TRBV9 with TRBJ1-1, with 8 bases that match TRBD1. V lost 0 bases, J lost 1 base, and 8 bases stayed unmatched. The germline V gene has CDR1 SGDLS and CDR2 YYNGEE. CDR3 length: 17 amino acids. The CDR3 spells CASSVGVMGTGNTEAFF. The CDR3 region has the DNA TGTGCCAGCAGCGTAGGGGTGATGGGGACAGGGAACACTGAAGCTTTCTTT.

This clonotype was observed many times. This rearrangement joins TRBV5-1 to TRBJ2-3; D gene unclear. The CDR3 runs 13 residues. The germline V and J ends were trimmed by 5 bases and 4 bases, with 11 bases remaining between them. Germline V gives CDR1 SGHRS, CDR2 YFSETQ. The CDR3 DNA reads as TGCGCCAGCAGTTATTGGGGTTCAGATACGCAGTATTTT. It translates to CASSYWGSDTQYF.

The chain couples TRBV5-1 to TRBJ1-2; 8 bases are shared with TRBD1. From germline, CDR1 is SGHRS and CDR2 YFSETQ. V dropped 0 bases and J dropped 3; count of bases not matched to a gene: 1. The CDR3 is made up of 14 amino acids. Here the CDR3 reads CASSLGTGHYGYTF. Here the CDR3 DNA reads TGCGCCAGCAGCTTGGGGACAGGGCACTATGGCTACACCTTC.

This clonotype showed up many times. One junction end disagrees with the germline gene, perhaps due to a read error. The rearrangement links TRBV6-2 or TRBV6-3 to TRBJ1-5; D call uncertain. This CDR3 region has 13 residues. Germline CDR1 reads MNHEY; CDR2 reads SVGEGT. CDR3 residues: CASGYTAYQPQHF. The CDR3 DNA follows: TGTGCCAGCGGTTACACGGCGTATCAGCCCCAGCATTTT.

This clonotype was picked up a small number of times. For the CDR3, the DNA is TGTGCCAGCAGCTTAAACCGAGAAAGGGCCCAGTACTTC. Translated: CASSLNRERAQYF. The rearrangement links TRBV7-3 to TRBJ2-5, with D unresolved. Trimming removed 1 base at V and 9 bases at J, with 12 bases between. Germline CDR1 is SGHTA and CDR2 is FQGTGA. The CDR3 runs 13 residues.

This clonotype was detected only a few times. V and J are TRBV4-3 and TRBJ1-1, with TRBD1 identical over 7 bases. J gave up 4 bases and V 4 bases, and 3 bases lay outside the gene matches. Germline assignment: CDR1 LGHNA and CDR2 YSLEER. The CDR3 contains 13 residues. DNA of the CDR3: TGCGCCAGCAGCCGGGAGGGGGCCACTGAAGCTTTCTTT. Protein sequence: CASSREGATEAFF.

The sample holds a few counts of this clonotype. V is TRBV7-2 and J is TRBJ2-1; 13 bases fit TRBD2. Germline-derived CDR1 and CDR2 are SGHTA and FQGNSA. The CDR3 consists of 15 residues. The trim removed 5 bases at V and 9 bases at J, leaving 7 bases unmatched. CDR3 region: CASSPTSGGPGEQFF. The CDR3 bases are TGTGCCAGCAGCCCGACTAGCGGGGGGCCGGGTGAGCAGTTCTTC.

The chain couples TRBV19 to TRBJ1-2; a possible D gene is TRBD1 (5 bases). The ends were cut back, 5 bases at V and 8 bases at J, with 18 bases in the middle. This CDR3 contains 14 residues. Germline assignment: CDR1 LNHDA and CDR2 SQIVND (reference sequence). The CDR3 coding sequence is TGTGCCAGTAGTCCCTGGGACTCCTATGGGGGCTACACCTTC. Protein product: CASSPWDSYGGYTF.

This clonotype was observed a few times. V gene TRBV7-9 combines with J gene TRBJ1-1; D unresolved. CDR3 length: 13 residues. The ends were cut back, 1 base at V and 4 bases at J, with 7 bases in the middle. Germline CDR1 and CDR2: SEHNR and FQNEAQ (reference sequence). The DNA for the CDR3 is TGTGCCAGCAGCTTAGAACAAGGCACTGAAGCTTTCTTT. The encoded protein is CASSLEQGTEAFF.

V gene TRBV5-1 combines with J gene TRBJ2-5; 7 bases agree with TRBD1. J was trimmed by 1 base and V by 5 bases; bases with no gene match: 5. The germline V gene has CDR1 SGHRS and CDR2 YFSETQ. The CDR3 sequence is 14 residues long. The CDR3 sequence: CASRRGQPQETQYF. CDR3 coding DNA: TGCGCCAGCAGACGGGGACAGCCCCAAGAGACCCAGTACTTC.

This sequence joins TRBV5-4 and TRBJ2-5, with D unresolved. V lost 4 bases, J lost 1 base, and 11 bases lay in between. Germline lookup yields CDR1 SGHNT and CDR2 YYREEE (reference sequence). The CDR3 spans 14 residues. CDR3 sequence: CASSQGQAQETQYF. Here the CDR3 DNA reads TGTGCCAGCAGCCAAGGGCAGGCCCAAGAGACCCAGTACTTC.

This chain uses TRBV10-3 with TRBJ2-7, with 9 bases that match TRBD1. Trimming cost V 4 bases and J 4 bases; bases outside gene matches: 14. The CDR3 has 17 residues. Germline CDR1 and CDR2: ENHRY and SYGVKD. The CDR3 sequence is CAISGDDGTGNNYEQYF. The CDR3 DNA follows: TGTGCCATCAGTGGGGATGATGGGACAGGGAACAATTACGAGCAGTACTTC.

This clonotype was counted at least ten times. V usage is TRBV5-1 and J usage is TRBJ1-4, with no clear D. V was cut by 5 bases and J by 8 bases, with 13 bases left in between. Germline CDR1 SGHRS, CDR2 YFSETQ. This CDR3 has 13 amino acids. This CDR3 reads CASRRVVAEKLFF. In DNA form, the CDR3 reads TGCGCCAGCAGAAGGGTAGTAGCGGAAAAACTGTTTTTT.

The chain joins TRBV7-2 to TRBJ2-7; weak D call: TRBD2 (6 bases). Trimming took 5 bases from V and 3 from J, leaving 11 bases between them. The V gene's germline CDR1 is SGHTA and CDR2 FQGNSA. CDR3 length: 13 amino acids. As DNA, the CDR3 is TGTGCCAGCAGCAGGGACTGGGGCTACGAGCAGTACGTC. Translation gives CASSRDWGYEQYV.

This clonotype has a handful of counts. The chain links TRBV7-2 to TRBJ2-5; 10 positions match TRBD2. This CDR3 is built from 16 residues. Losses at the gene ends were 0 bases for V and 2 bases for J; bases not matched to a gene: 3. Germline-derived CDR1 and CDR2 are SGHTA and FQGNSA. The CDR3: CASSLARGLAQETQYF. In DNA, the CDR3 is TGTGCCAGCAGCTTAGCGCGGGGACTAGCGCAAGAGACCCAGTACTTC.

In this sample, this clonotype turned up a few times. The rearrangement joins TRBV9 to TRBJ2-3; tentative D call: TRBD2 (7 bases). V was clipped by 3 bases and J by 5 bases, with 16 bases between them. Germline V gene data show CDR1 as SGDLS and CDR2 as YYNGEE. This CDR3 spans 15 amino acids. DNA for the CDR3: TGTGCCAGCAGCGGGATGGCGGGGGCCTTAGATACGCAGTATTTT. Amino acids: CASSGMAGALDTQYF.

The chain joins TRBV5-1 to TRBJ1-3, with a weak D call TRBD1 (5 bases). CDR1 is SGHRS and CDR2 is YFSETQ in the germline V gene. The V end was cut by 4 bases, the J end by 1 base, with 9 bases between. CDR3 length: 14 residues. The CDR3 DNA reads TGCGCCAGCAGCAAGACAGCTTCTGGAAACACCATATATTTT. Its translation is CASSKTASGNTIYF.

This clonotype has only a few counts. This chain connects TRBV6-2 or TRBV6-3 to TRBJ2-3, with 8 bases that match TRBD2. The junction had 10 bases not matched to a gene; V was cut back by 6 bases and J by 2 bases. CDR1 MNHEY and CDR2 SVGEGT come from the germline V gene. The CDR3 contains 16 residues. The CDR3 reads CASRNTPGLDTDTQYF. The CDR3 DNA follows: TGTGCCAGCAGGAATACGCCGGGACTAGACACAGATACGCAGTATTTT.